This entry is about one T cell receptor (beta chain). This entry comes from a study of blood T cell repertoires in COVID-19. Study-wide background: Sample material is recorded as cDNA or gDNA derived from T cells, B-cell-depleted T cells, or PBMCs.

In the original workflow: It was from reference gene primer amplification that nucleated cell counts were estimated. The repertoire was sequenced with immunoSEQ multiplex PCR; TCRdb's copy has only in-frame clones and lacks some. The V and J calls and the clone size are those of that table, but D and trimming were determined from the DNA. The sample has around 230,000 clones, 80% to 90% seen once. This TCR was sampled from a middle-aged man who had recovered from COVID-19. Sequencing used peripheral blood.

This CDR3 is CASSPTVNTEAFF. In DNA, the CDR3 is TGTGCCAGCAGCCCGACAGTGAACACTGAAGCTTTCTTT. This chain connects TRBV7-9 to TRBJ1-1; possibly TRBD1 for D (5 bases). The ends were cut back, 5 bases at V and 0 bases at J, with 7 bases in the middle. Germline V gene data show CDR1 as SEHNR and CDR2 as FQNEAQ (reference sequence). This CDR3 is built from 13 residues.